Sequencing of this T cell receptor beta chain was carried out in a study of cytomegalovirus exposure and HLA in healthy donors. The method was immunoSEQ multiplex PCR; TCRdb's version includes in-frame clones alone and lacks a portion of them. The table shows roughly 130,000 clones, with around nine tenths occurring only once. As for this clone: Antigen specificity is unknown.

Whole-study results and caveats: According to reports, the classifier identified cytomegalovirus status with high specificity and sensitivity. Confirmation in vitro established that a few CMV-associated chains were specific for CMV antigens. The finding came from a later analysis; first-cohort TCR clusters tended to co-occur in the roughly 120 validation repertoires.

Germline assignment: CDR1 SGHVS and CDR2 FQNEAQ. The CDR3 totals 15 residues. Trimming removed 5 bases at V and 9 bases at J, with 20 bases between. The rearrangement uses TRBV7-8 and TRBJ2-1, with D possibly matching TRBD1 (6 bases). The clonotype comes from a man aged 25-45 years in good health and CMV-seronegative. The source material was PBMCs. The CDR3 sequence is CASSPRDIQGGEQFF. Here the CDR3 DNA reads TGTGCCAGCAGCCCCCGGGACATTCAAGGGGGTGAGCAGTTCTTC.